One sample yielded the 17 T cell receptor beta chains listed below, sequenced in a study of cytomegalovirus exposure and HLA in healthy donors. The PCR was carried out with 60 Vbeta primers and 13 Jbeta primers. Profiling relied on immunoSEQ multiplex PCR, and the TCRdb table lists in-frame clones only, not all of them. Of roughly 100,000 clones in the sample, roughly 85% were seen once. Material for sequencing was PBMCs. The receptors derive from a man under 40 in good health and CMV-seronegative.

This clone appeared once. This CDR3 is also generated by other DNA sequences in the sample. The chain links TRBV7-9 to TRBJ2-7, with 8 bases lining up with TRBD1. CDR3 size: 14 residues. Germline-derived CDR1 and CDR2 are SEHNR and FQNEAQ (reference sequence). The J segment lost 4 bases and the V segment lost 5 bases, leaving 7 bases of the junction unmatched. This CDR3 is CASSLTGGSYEQYF. CDR3 nucleotides: TGTGCCAGCAGCCTTACAGGGGGTTCTTACGAGCAGTACTTC.

This chain links TRBV27 with TRBJ2-5; D gene unclear. The CDR3 covers 15 residues. Trimming took 0 bases from V and 5 from J, leaving 13 bases between them. Looked up from germline, CDR1 is MNHEY and CDR2 is SMNVEV (reference sequence). The CDR3 reads CASSLSRGLRETQYF. The CDR3 DNA reads as TGTGCCAGCAGTTTATCGAGAGGTTTACGGGAGACCCAGTACTTC.

V and J are TRBV11-2 and TRBJ2-1; maybe TRBD2 (6 bases). CDR3 length: 16 residues. Deletions cut 0 bases from V and 8 bases from J, with 17 bases between. Germline CDR1 and CDR2: SGHAT and FQNNGV. CDR3 bases: TGTGCCAGCAGCTTAGATTCTCGCGGGGTTTGGTATGAGCAGTTCTTC. This codes for CASSLDSRGVWYEQFF.

The rearrangement uses TRBV5-4 and TRBJ2-5; TRBD2 is a possible D gene (6 bases). Germline lookup yields CDR1 SGHNT and CDR2 YYREEE (reference sequence). This CDR3 spans 14 amino acids. With 1 base removed from V and 5 bases from J, the gap between germline ends came to 12 bases. CDR3 in amino acids: CASSLIGGPETQYF. The CDR3 DNA reads as TGTGCCAGCAGCTTGATCGGGGGTCCCGAGACCCAGTACTTC.

The chain is built from TRBV2 and TRBJ2-7, with 8 bases aligning to TRBD1. V was clipped by 6 bases and J by 4 bases; unmatched bases: 5. CDR3 length equals 13 residues. Germline V gene lookup returns CDR1 SNHLY and CDR2 FYNNEI. DNA for the CDR3: TGTGCCAGCAGACCCGACAGGGGTTACGAGCAGTACTTC. Translated, it gives CASRPDRGYEQYF.

This rearrangement joins TRBV4-1 to TRBJ1-5; 9 bases match TRBD1. There are 15 residues in the CDR3. V lost 1 base and J lost 6; bases outside the gene matches: 4. Per germline, CDR1 MGHRA and CDR2 YSYEKL. Here the CDR3 reads CASSQVLTGGQPQHF. The CDR3 DNA is TGCGCCAGCAGCCAAGTTTTGACAGGGGGTCAGCCCCAGCATTTT.

The V call is TRBV2, the J call TRBJ1-4; no reliable D call. The germline V and J ends were trimmed by 2 bases and 3 bases, with 7 bases remaining between them. The CDR3 length is 14 residues. Germline CDR1 is SNHLY and CDR2 is FYNNEI. CDR3 in amino acids: CASSEPTANEKLFF. CDR3 DNA sequence: TGTGCCAGCAGTGAACCTACCGCTAATGAAAAACTGTTTTTT.

The chain recombines TRBV4-1 with TRBJ2-5; D may be TRBD1 (6 bases). Per the germline V gene, CDR1 is MGHRA and CDR2 is YSYEKL. V was clipped by 5 bases and J by 1 base, with 14 bases between them. CDR3 length equals 15 residues. The CDR3 region has the DNA TGCGCCAGCAGCAATACAGGGTTCGCCCAAGAGACCCAGTACTTC. Protein product: CASSNTGFAQETQYF.

This chain joins TRBV6-1 and TRBJ2-7; D gene unclear. The CDR3 spans 16 residues. From germline, CDR1 is MNHNS and CDR2 SASEGT. V was trimmed by 1 base and J by 1 base, leaving 14 bases between them. CDR3 sequence (DNA): TGTGCCAGCAGTGAAGGGCAGGCCCTTCTATCCTACGAGCAGTACTTC. Its translation is CASSEGQALLSYEQYF.

The rearrangement joins TRBV2 to TRBJ2-7, with a weak D call TRBD2 (5 bases). This CDR3 spans 12 amino acids. Trimming took 8 bases from V and 3 from J, leaving 11 bases between them. The germline gives CDR1 SNHLY, CDR2 FYNNEI. The CDR3 is CASGRGGYEQYF. DNA of the CDR3: TGTGCCAGCGGCCGGGGTGGCTACGAGCAGTACTTC.

This sequence joins TRBV5-1 and TRBJ2-5; 11 nucleotides match TRBD2. From germline, CDR1 is SGHRS and CDR2 YFSETQ. The CDR3 runs 16 residues. J gave up 1 base and V 3 bases, and 5 bases lay outside the gene matches. The CDR3 is CASSWTGLAAQETQYF. The CDR3 DNA is TGCGCCAGCAGCTGGACGGGACTAGCGGCCCAAGAGACCCAGTACTTC.

The chain uses TRBV30 and TRBJ2-7, with a weak D call TRBD2 (7 bases). Trimming removed 0 bases at V and 5 bases at J, with 23 bases between. CDR3 length: 17 residues. Germline assignment: CDR1 GTSNPN and CDR2 SVGIG (reference sequence). CDR3 amino acids: CAWSVKDREAGRNEQYF. DNA of the CDR3: TGTGCCTGGAGTGTAAAGGACAGAGAAGCGGGGAGGAACGAGCAGTACTTC.

This chain links TRBV6-6 with TRBJ1-5; D uncertain. Germline values: CDR1 MNHNY, CDR2 SVGAGI (reference sequence). V was cut by 0 bases and J by 1 base, with 7 bases left in between. The CDR3 is 15 residues long. The CDR3 sequence: CASSYSAASNQPQHF. The CDR3 nucleotides read TGTGCCAGCAGTTACTCGGCCGCCAGCAATCAGCCCCAGCATTTT.

This chain uses TRBV28 with TRBJ2-1; tentative D call: TRBD2 (6 bases). The V gene lost 2 bases and the J gene lost 7 bases, with 21 bases spanning the gap. Germline CDR1 and CDR2: MDHEN and SYDVKM. The CDR3 extends over 17 amino acids. The CDR3 protein is CASSLTPGAGTSNEQFF. The CDR3 DNA reads TGTGCCAGCAGTTTAACGCCCGGTGCGGGAACGTCTAATGAGCAGTTCTTC.

This clone was counted a single time. The gene calls are TRBV7-9 and TRBJ2-7, with D perhaps matching TRBD1 (8 bases). The ends were cut back, 5 bases at V and 6 bases at J, with 14 bases in the middle. The CDR3 runs to 13 residues. CDR1 and CDR2 from the germline V gene are SEHNR and FQNEAQ (reference sequence). The CDR3 region is CASSADREGEQYF. For the CDR3, the DNA is TGTGCCAGCAGCGCGGACAGGGAGGGCGAGCAGTACTTC.

This clone was detected only a few times. The genes are TRBV11-1 and TRBJ2-3, with 7 bases fitting TRBD2. This CDR3 contains 17 residues. After removal of 2 bases from V and 0 bases from J, the junction contained 8 bases not matched to a gene. CDR1 is SGHAT and CDR2 is FQDESV in the germline V gene (reference sequence). The CDR3 DNA reads TGTGCCAGCAGCTTAAAAGGGAGGGCGGAGAGCACAGATACGCAGTATTTT. Protein: CASSLKGRAESTDTQYF.

The chain joins TRBV30 to TRBJ1-3; no reliable D call. The length of the CDR3 is 13 residues. The V gene's germline CDR1 is GTSNPN and CDR2 SVGIG (reference sequence). The V end was cut by 8 bases, the J end by 4 bases, with 15 bases between. CDR3 region: CASQREAGNTIYF. Here the CDR3 DNA reads TGTGCCAGCCAACGGGAGGCCGGAAACACCATATATTTT.